This T cell receptor beta chain was observed in a study of blood T cells in healthy people across ages. In regard to this clonotype: What it binds is not known.

General observations from the study: Donor CMV status, an unknown factor, possibly confounded changes in expanded clonotypes. No conclusive comparison of naive versus antigen-experienced cells was possible with unsorted PBMCs.

For the second PCR, which ran for roughly 6 to 12 cycles, a sample-barcoded 5' primer and a J-beta primer mix were used. TCRdb re-analysed the 5' RACE reads in MiXCR, keeping a single row per CDR3 protein. The sample consists of 710,000 or so distinct CDR3 sequences, roughly 32% of them appearing once. The sequence was obtained from a woman of 80 years or more in good health. The source material was blood.

The CDR3 sequence is CASSLTLEDTQYF. The DNA of the CDR3 is TGTGCCAGCAGCTTAACACTGGAAGATACGCAGTATTTT. V gene TRBV7-3 combines with J gene TRBJ2-3, with D unclear. Between the trimmed V and J ends, which lost 0 bases and 5 bases, there was a span of 6 bases. In germline, CDR1 is SGHTA, CDR2 FQGTGA. There are 13 residues in the CDR3.